The 20 T cell receptor beta chains listed next were all sequenced from one sample in a study of blood T cell repertoires in COVID-19. Produced via immunoSEQ multiplex PCR; TCRdb's table is partial and in-frame only. The repertoire holds 70,000 or so clones, under 85% seen once, with about 17% in the top ten. The sample comprised peripheral blood. The receptors were sampled from a man in his fifties or sixties with acute or convalescent COVID-19.

The rearrangement links TRBV7-3 to TRBJ1-1; D might be TRBD1 (6 bases). The CDR3 extends over 13 amino acids. In germline, CDR1 is SGHTA, CDR2 FQGTGA. Trimming took 4 bases from V and 0 from J, leaving 6 bases between them. In DNA form, the CDR3 reads TGTGCCAGCAGCTCAGGGGTGAACACTGAAGCTTTCTTT. Its protein product is CASSSGVNTEAFF.

The rearrangement links TRBV6-5 to TRBJ2-7; TRBD1 matches 7 bases. This CDR3 region has 12 residues. Germline trimming cut 9 bases from V and 4 bases from J; bases unmatched to any gene: 6. Per the germline V gene, CDR1 is MNHEY and CDR2 is SVGAGI. DNA for the CDR3: TGTGCCAGTAGTCAGGGGGTGTACGAGCAGTACTTC. Its protein is CASSQGVYEQYF.

The chain uses TRBV5-1 and TRBJ2-1; D might be TRBD1 (6 bases). There are 16 residues in the CDR3. Trimming removed 2 bases from V and 2 bases from J, with 14 bases in between. Germline CDR1 reads SGHRS; CDR2 reads YFSETQ. The CDR3 is CASSFLQGQAYNEQFF. In DNA, the CDR3 is TGCGCCAGCAGCTTTCTACAGGGACAAGCCTACAATGAGCAGTTCTTC.

The gene calls are TRBV2 and TRBJ2-2; possibly TRBD1 for D (5 bases). Trimming took off 1 base at V and 6 bases at J, with 15 bases between the two ends. The CDR3 has 16 amino acids. Germline V gene sequence: CDR1 SNHLY, CDR2 FYNNEI. In DNA, the CDR3 is TGTGCCAGCAGTGAAGTGGGGTCAGGGCTGGCCGGGGAGCTGTTTTTT. Translation: CASSEVGSGLAGELFF.

V and J are TRBV5-1 and TRBJ1-2, with 8 positions matching TRBD1. Germline trimming cut 0 bases from V and 6 bases from J; bases unmatched to any gene: 13. Germline V gene lookup returns CDR1 SGHRS and CDR2 YFSETQ. This CDR3 region has 17 residues. As DNA, the CDR3 is TGCGCCAGCAGCTTGGGGGGCCCGACAGGGGCGAATGATGGCTACACCTTC. Translating gives CASSLGGPTGANDGYTF.

The V call is TRBV2, the J call TRBJ1-2; 7 bases are shared with TRBD1. The germline gives CDR1 SNHLY, CDR2 FYNNEI. The junction had 5 bases not matched to a gene; V was cut back by 4 bases and J by 0 bases. The CDR3 contains 15 residues. CDR3 residues: CASSGGDSPNYGYTF. The CDR3 DNA reads TGTGCCAGCAGTGGGGGGGACAGTCCTAACTATGGCTACACCTTC.

The chain is built from TRBV27 and TRBJ1-4; the D gene is possibly TRBD1 (6 bases). CDR1 is MNHEY, CDR2 SMNVEV, per germline (reference sequence). The CDR3 is made up of 15 amino acids. V was pared by 3 bases and J by 4 bases, with 12 bases between. In DNA, the CDR3 is TGTGCCAGCAGTTTGGTCGGACAGAATAATGAAAAACTGTTTTTT. Translating it yields CASSLVGQNNEKLFF. Supplemented by reference TRBV27 and TRBJ1-4, the full variable domain reads EAQVTQNPRYLITVTGKKLTVTCSQNMNHEYMSWYRQDPGLGLRQIYYSMNVEVTDKGDVPEGYKVSRKEKRNFPLILESPSPNQTSLYFCASSLVGQNNEKLFFGSGTQLSVL.

The chain employs TRBV6-4 and TRBJ2-3, with TRBD1 matching 8 bases. V lost 5 bases to trimming and J lost 5 bases; unmatched junction nucleotides: 6. Germline loops: CDR1 MRHNA, CDR2 SNTAGT. The CDR3 is made up of 14 amino acids. The CDR3 coding sequence is TGTGCCAGCAGTTTGACAGGGGAGGTAGATACGCAGTATTTT. As protein: CASSLTGEVDTQYF.

This chain uses TRBV6-2 or TRBV6-3 with TRBJ1-1; D unclear. The CDR3 totals 15 residues. From germline, CDR1 is MNHEY and CDR2 SVGEGT. Trimming removed 3 bases at V and 0 bases at J, with 11 bases between. CDR3 sequence reads: CASSYFRVLNTEAFF. The CDR3 region has the DNA TGTGCCAGCAGTTATTTTCGTGTCCTGAACACTGAAGCTTTCTTT.

The rearrangement links TRBV4-1 to TRBJ2-1; 11 positions agree with TRBD2. This CDR3 has 16 amino acids. The germline V gene has CDR1 MGHRA and CDR2 YSYEKL. Losses at the gene ends were 2 bases for V and 3 bases for J; bases not matched to a gene: 3. The CDR3 nucleotides read TGCGCCAGCAGCCAATTAACTAGCGGGGGCTACAATGAGCAGTTCTTC. Translating gives CASSQLTSGGYNEQFF.

Remarks on this clone: At one end the junction does not follow the germline gene, possibly because of a read error. The gene calls are TRBV7-7 and TRBJ2-7, with 11 nucleotides matching TRBD1. In germline, CDR1 is SSHAT, CDR2 FNYEAQ (reference sequence). The CDR3 is 17 amino acids. Here the CDR3 reads CASSLALDRGPSYEQYF. DNA of the CDR3: TGTGCTAGCAGCTTAGCTCTGGACAGGGGGCCCTCCTACGAGCAGTACTTC.

The V gene is TRBV7-3, the J gene TRBJ2-1; 11 positions agree with TRBD2. The V and J ends lost 4 bases and 5 bases, in that order; junction bases with no gene match: 4. CDR1 and CDR2 (germline): SGHTA, FQGTGA. This CDR3 comprises 15 residues. This CDR3 reads CASSSTSGGNNEQFF. The CDR3 DNA reads TGTGCCAGCAGCTCAACTAGCGGGGGTAACAATGAGCAGTTCTTC.

The CDR3 region is CASSDTGEGYGYTF. The CDR3 DNA sequence: TGTGCCAGTAGTGATACAGGCGAAGGCTATGGCTACACCTTC. The rearrangement links TRBV19 to TRBJ1-2; perhaps TRBD1 as D (5 bases). This CDR3 comprises 14 residues. V dropped 5 bases and J dropped 4 bases, with 14 bases sitting between them. Germline loops: CDR1 LNHDA, CDR2 SQIVND (reference sequence).

This clone was seen only once. The chain recombines TRBV12-2 with TRBJ1-2; the D call TRBD1 from the table was never checked on the DNA. TRBV12-2 is reported as a pseudogene. The CDR3 is made up of 17 amino acids. The CDR3 DNA is TGTGCAAGTCGCTTATGTTTGGGGACAGGGGATTTTTATGGCTACACCTTC. This sequence encodes CASRLCLGTGDFYGYTF.

This chain joins TRBV11-2 and TRBJ2-3; D might be TRBD1 (7 bases). V was trimmed by 6 bases and J by 4 bases, leaving 20 bases between them. CDR3 length: 16 amino acids. CDR1 SGHAT and CDR2 FQNNGV come from the germline V gene. The CDR3 loop reads CASRTLQGGGADTQYF. CDR3 nucleotides: TGTGCCAGCAGGACTCTGCAGGGGGGCGGGGCAGATACGCAGTATTTT. Supplemented by reference TRBV11-2 and TRBJ2-3, the full variable domain reads EAGVAQSPRYKIIEKRQSVAFWCNPISGHATLYWYQQILGQGPKLLIQFQNNGVVDDSQLPKDRFSAERLKGVDSTLKIQPAKLEDSAVYLCASRTLQGGGADTQYFGPGTRLTVL.

The chain carries TRBV9 and TRBJ1-1; tentative D call: TRBD1 (5 bases). CDR1 SGDLS and CDR2 YYNGEE come from the germline V gene. V dropped 0 bases and J dropped 5 bases, with 20 bases sitting between them. CDR3 length: 17 residues. DNA for the CDR3: TGTGCCAGCAGCGTAGCAGAGGCCTTGGCGGGGCTGACTGAAGCTTTCTTT. Translated: CASSVAEALAGLTEAFF.

Many counts were recorded for this clone. The rearrangement links TRBV6-6 to TRBJ1-5; tentative D call: TRBD1 (6 bases). V gave up 6 bases and J gave up 6 bases, with 15 bases separating them. CDR1 is MNHNY and CDR2 is SVGAGI in the germline V gene (reference sequence). CDR3 length: 14 amino acids. CDR3 sequence: CASSPPGGGQPQHF. The CDR3 DNA reads as TGTGCCAGCAGCCCGCCGGGGGGCGGTCAGCCCCAGCATTTT.

The CDR3 DNA reads as TGTGCCAGCGGCAAGACAGTCTCTTCTCAGCCCCAGCATTTT. As protein: CASGKTVSSQPQHF. This chain joins TRBV7-8 and TRBJ1-5; tentatively, D is TRBD1 (5 bases). Germline V CDR1 and CDR2: SGHVS, FQNEAQ. Trimming took 8 bases from V and 6 from J, leaving 17 bases between them. CDR3 size: 14 residues. The full variable domain, its missing parts supplied by reference TRBV7-8 and TRBJ1-5, is GAGVSQSPRYKVAKRGQDVALRCDPISGHVSLFWYQQALGQGPEFLTYFQNEAQLDKSGLPSDRFFAERPEGSVSTLKIQRTQQEDSAVYLCASGKTVSSQPQHFGDGTRLSIL.

V usage is TRBV4-3 and J usage is TRBJ2-5; 7 nucleotides line up with TRBD2. CDR1 LGHNA and CDR2 YSLEER come from the germline V gene. Trimming at V came to 0 bases and at J to 5 bases, leaving 12 bases not matched to a gene. There are 17 residues in the CDR3. CDR3 region: CASSQDDTRGRLETQYF. The CDR3 nucleotides read TGCGCCAGCAGCCAAGATGATACGCGGGGGAGGCTGGAGACCCAGTACTTC.

The chain uses TRBV20-1 and TRBJ2-4; 9 bases map to TRBD1. This CDR3 spans 11 amino acids. V trimming: 6 bases; J trimming: 15 bases; junction bases outside the gene matches: 9. CDR1 and CDR2 from the germline V gene are DFQATT and SNEGSKA (reference sequence). CDR3 sequence reads: CSALDRGFPYF. The DNA for the CDR3 is TGCAGTGCACTCGACAGGGGGTTCCCGTACTTC.